Listed here are 17 T cell receptor beta chains from one sample, sequenced in a study of monozygotic twins with inflammatory bowel disease. No DNA is given; TCRdb re-called the 5' RACE reads and lists each CDR3 protein once. The table lists 350,000 to 500,000 distinct CDR3 sequences. Specimen: blood. Receptor source: a human donor with ulcerative colitis or Crohn's disease, or a healthy co-twin of an affected twin (not recorded which).

The rearrangement links TRBV12-3 or TRBV12-4 to TRBJ1-1; TCRdb selects TRBD1, and the lack of DNA leaves this call unchecked. The CDR3 is made up of 14 amino acids. The CDR3 protein is CASTRQGANTEAFF.

The chain carries TRBV7-2 and TRBJ2-5. CDR1 SGHTA and CDR2 FQGNSA come from the germline V gene. The CDR3 runs to 13 residues. The CDR3 sequence: CASSSYPQETQYF.

The V gene is TRBV10-3, the J gene TRBJ2-1; TCRdb proposes TRBD1, but this gene call is untestable without DNA. CDR3 length: 16 residues. Germline CDR1 and CDR2: ENHRY and SYGVKD. CDR3 in amino acids: CAISESGGGGYNEQFF.

This chain's CDR3 is CASSPLLNTEAFF. The chain carries TRBV7-9 and TRBJ1-1. Germline V gives CDR1 SEHNR, CDR2 FQNEAQ (reference sequence). The CDR3 totals 13 residues.

The V and J genes are TRBV20-1 and TRBJ2-7; TCRdb's D call, TRBD2, is unchecked because there is no DNA. This CDR3 is built from 14 residues. Germline assignment: CDR1 DFQATT and CDR2 SNEGSKA (reference sequence). This chain's CDR3 is CSAQYWTAPYEQYF.

The rearrangement uses TRBV7-2 and TRBJ2-7; absent DNA, TCRdb's TRBD1 call cannot be checked. The CDR3 runs 14 residues. Germline values: CDR1 SGHTA, CDR2 FQGNSA. The CDR3 protein is CASSSYGQAYEQYF. Full variable domain (missing parts from reference TRBV7-2 and TRBJ2-7): GAGVSQSPSNKVTEKGKDVELRCDPISGHTALYWYRQSLGQGLEFLIYFQGNSAPDKSGLPSDRFSAERTGGSVSTLTIQRTQQEDSAVYLCASSSYGQAYEQYFGPGTRLTVT.

The rearrangement uses TRBV20-1 and TRBJ2-1; TCRdb names TRBD2, which stays unverified in the absence of DNA. The germline V gene encodes CDR1 DFQATT and CDR2 SNEGSKA (reference sequence). The CDR3 runs to 14 residues. CDR3 region: CSALRTSGNNEQFF.

This chain uses TRBV5-1 with TRBJ1-2; TCRdb reports TRBD1, a call that lacks DNA to check it against. The germline V gene encodes CDR1 SGHRS and CDR2 YFSETQ. This CDR3 contains 16 residues. CDR3 protein: CASSLASGQSLYGYTF.

The chain uses TRBV13 and TRBJ2-6; TCRdb selects TRBD1, and the lack of DNA leaves this call unchecked. CDR3 length: 21 amino acids. Germline-derived CDR1 and CDR2 are PRHDT and FYEKMQ (reference sequence). The CDR3 region is CASSFYPTGTGGGSGANVLTF.

This sequence joins TRBV18 and TRBJ2-1. The CDR3 is 13 residues long. CDR1 and CDR2 (germline): KGHSH, LQKENI. The CDR3 loop is CASSPPFGNEQFF.

V is TRBV7-9 and J is TRBJ2-7. This CDR3 comprises 11 residues. In germline, CDR1 is SEHNR, CDR2 FQNEAQ (reference sequence). The CDR3 sequence: CASTSSHEQYF.

The rearrangement joins TRBV27 to TRBJ2-7; lacking DNA, the TRBD2 call made by TCRdb goes unchecked. The CDR3 runs to 14 residues. From germline, CDR1 is MNHEY and CDR2 SMNVEV (reference sequence). This chain's CDR3 is CASRGSGERGEQYF.

The V and J genes are TRBV6-1 and TRBJ2-1; no DNA is available, so the TRBD1 call from TCRdb remains unchecked. CDR1 is MNHNS, CDR2 SASEGT, per germline. The length of the CDR3 is 14 residues. CDR3 amino acids: CASLGQGESSEQFF.

V usage is TRBV18 and J usage is TRBJ1-4. The CDR3 consists of 15 residues. Germline CDR1 reads KGHSH; CDR2 reads LQKENI. The CDR3 is CASSRQGAANEKLFF.

The J gene is TRBJ2-1, the V gene TRBV12-3 or TRBV12-4; TCRdb names TRBD1, which stays unverified in the absence of DNA. The CDR3 loop spans 12 amino acids. The CDR3 protein is CATLGLGTGNFF.

This rearrangement joins TRBV7-2 to TRBJ2-3; TCRdb's assignment of TRBD2 cannot be checked, as there is no DNA. CDR3 length: 17 amino acids. CDR1 and CDR2 from the germline V gene are SGHTA and FQGNSA. CDR3 amino acids: CASSSGLAGGLGDTQYF.

The gene calls are TRBV27 and TRBJ1-4; TCRdb outputs TRBD1, but without DNA this stays unchecked. Per germline, CDR1 MNHEY and CDR2 SMNVEV (reference sequence). The CDR3 totals 21 residues. CDR3 loop: CASSLAGWTRGQSATNEKLFF.